One and the same sample provided the 31 T cell receptor beta chains below, sequenced in a study of blood T cell repertoires in COVID-19. Generated by immunoSEQ multiplex PCR, the TCRdb table keeps only in-frame clones and is missing some. This repertoire shows tens of thousands of clones, 84% found once; its top ten account for 36%. The sequenced sample consisted of peripheral blood. The source is a man in his sixties or seventies with acute or convalescent COVID-19.

The V and J genes are TRBV7-2 and TRBJ1-3; 7 bases agree with TRBD1. V was pared by 6 bases and J by 1 base, with 6 bases of the junction left unmatched. The CDR3 consists of 15 residues. From germline, CDR1 is SGHTA and CDR2 FQGNSA. The CDR3, as DNA: TGTGCCAGCAGTTCCGACAGGGCGTCTGGAAACACCATATATTTT. Residues: CASSSDRASGNTIYF.

This sequence joins TRBV5-1 and TRBJ1-1; no firm D call. V gave up 0 bases and J gave up 6 bases, with 12 bases separating them. The CDR3 totals 14 residues. Per germline, CDR1 SGHRS and CDR2 YFSETQ. The CDR3 loop reads CASSLDVVASEAFF. The CDR3 coding sequence is TGCGCCAGCAGCTTGGATGTGGTGGCATCTGAAGCTTTCTTT.

This chain joins TRBV19 and TRBJ1-1; 7 nucleotides align to TRBD1. Trimming cost V 4 bases and J 4 bases; bases outside gene matches: 6. CDR1 is LNHDA and CDR2 is SQIVND in the germline V gene (reference sequence). This CDR3 spans 14 amino acids. The CDR3 nucleotides are TGTGCCAGTAGTAGCAAGGGGGCTGTCACTGAAGCTTTCTTT. Translating gives CASSSKGAVTEAFF.

The chain joins TRBV9 to TRBJ1-1, with 8 bases identical to TRBD1. The CDR3 sequence is 15 residues long. Per germline, CDR1 SGDLS and CDR2 YYNGEE. Unmatched junction bases numbered 4, after V lost 0 bases and J lost 3 bases. CDR3 amino acids: CASSVGRGRDTEAFF. Here the CDR3 DNA reads TGTGCCAGCAGCGTAGGCAGGGGGCGAGACACTGAAGCTTTCTTT.

V is TRBV19 and J is TRBJ1-5; possibly TRBD1 for D (6 bases). From germline, CDR1 is LNHDA and CDR2 SQIVND (reference sequence). Trimming cost V 5 bases and J 3 bases, with 17 bases left between them. The CDR3 runs 16 residues. CDR3 DNA: TGTGCCAGTAGTCCGGGGGGCCTCGGGTCCAATCAGCCCCAGCATTTT. Translating gives CASSPGGLGSNQPQHF.

The chain has TRBV5-8 and TRBJ1-2; D is unclear. This CDR3 has 17 amino acids. CDR1 is SGHTS, CDR2 YDEGEE, per germline. Trimming removed 4 bases from V and 1 base from J, with 20 bases in between. CDR3 in amino acids: CASSLARVSGFNYGYTF. DNA of the CDR3: TGTGCCAGCAGCCTGGCTCGGGTCTCCGGGTTTAACTATGGCTACACCTTC.

The chain couples TRBV7-3 to TRBJ2-2; the D is unclear. V lost 3 bases, J lost 6 bases, and 5 bases lay in between. Germline CDR1 SGHTA, CDR2 FQGTGA. There are 12 residues in the CDR3. DNA for the CDR3: TGTGCCAGCAGCTTTCCGGCCGGGGAGCTGTTTTTT. This gives the protein CASSFPAGELFF.

This rearrangement joins TRBV5-5 to TRBJ2-7; D might be TRBD1 (6 bases). The CDR3 is 14 amino acids. Between the trimmed V and J ends, which lost 5 bases and 2 bases, there was a span of 14 bases. Germline V CDR1 and CDR2: SGHKS, YYEKEE (reference sequence). This chain's CDR3 is CASSTGTTPYEQYF. CDR3 in DNA: TGTGCCAGCAGTACCGGGACAACCCCCTACGAGCAGTACTTC.

Here the CDR3 reads CASSPSGGVGETQYF. For the CDR3, the DNA is TGTGCCAGCAGCCCCAGCGGGGGGGTTGGGGAGACCCAGTACTTC. The chain links TRBV7-3 to TRBJ2-5; 10 bases map to TRBD2. Germline CDR1 is SGHTA and CDR2 is FQGTGA. The CDR3 is 15 residues long. Trimming took 5 bases from V and 5 from J; bases not matched to a gene: 8.

The chain employs TRBV2 and TRBJ1-1; TRBD1 matches 8 bases. CDR3 length equals 17 residues. CDR1 is SNHLY, CDR2 FYNNEI, per germline. V lost 5 bases and J lost 0; bases outside the gene matches: 11. CDR3 sequence reads: CASSFPLRTGMNTEAFF. DNA of the CDR3: TGTGCCAGCAGTTTCCCGCTTAGGACAGGGATGAACACTGAAGCTTTCTTT. Full variable domain (missing parts from reference TRBV2 and TRBJ1-1): EPEVTQTPSHQVTQMGQEVILRCVPISNHLYFYWYRQILGQKVEFLVSFYNNEISEKSEIFDDQFSVERPDGSNFTLKIRSTKLEDSAMYFCASSFPLRTGMNTEAFFGQGTRLTVV.

J is TRBJ1-5 and V is TRBV30; a possible D gene is TRBD1 (6 bases). V gave up 2 bases and J gave up 1 base, with 6 bases separating them. The CDR3 has 13 residues. Germline values: CDR1 GTSNPN, CDR2 SVGIG (reference sequence). The DNA for the CDR3 is TGTGCCTGGAGTAGGGGGAGCAATCAGCCCCAGCATTTT. Its translation: CAWSRGSNQPQHF.

The chain employs TRBV5-1 and TRBJ2-1; 10 bases line up with TRBD2. The germline V gene encodes CDR1 SGHRS and CDR2 YFSETQ. The V and J ends lost 1 base and 8 bases, in that order; junction bases with no gene match: 12. The CDR3 length is 17 residues. The DNA of the CDR3 is TGCGCCAGCAGCTTGTTTATCAGCGGGAGGGCCGAAGATGAGCAGTTCTTC. Protein sequence: CASSLFISGRAEDEQFF.

The chain is built from TRBV5-1 and TRBJ2-1, with 9 bases aligning to TRBD2. CDR3 length: 20 amino acids. CDR1 is SGHRS, CDR2 YFSETQ, per germline. After removal of 0 bases from V and 0 bases from J, the junction contained 13 bases not matched to a gene. CDR3 sequence (DNA): TGCGCCAGCAGCTTGGCTGGTGGGCTAGCGGGATACAGCTCCTACAATGAGCAGTTCTTC. Its translation: CASSLAGGLAGYSSYNEQFF.

This sequence joins TRBV14 and TRBJ1-2; 9 bases match TRBD1. CDR1 and CDR2 (germline): SGHDN, FVKESK. V lost 4 bases to trimming and J lost 4 bases; unmatched junction nucleotides: 7. CDR3 length: 15 amino acids. In DNA, the CDR3 is TGTGCCAGCAGCCCGCGGGACAGGGCGGGCTATGGCTACACCTTC. This translates into CASSPRDRAGYGYTF.

The rearrangement links TRBV6-2 or TRBV6-3 to TRBJ2-2; TRBD2 matches at 9 bases. This CDR3 spans 17 amino acids. The germline gives CDR1 MNHEY, CDR2 SVGEGT. V was pared by 5 bases and J by 5 bases, with 12 bases of the junction left unmatched. CDR3 sequence reads: CASSPYGGTSRTGELFF. CDR3 nucleotides: TGTGCCAGCAGTCCCTACGGAGGGACTAGCAGGACCGGGGAGCTGTTTTTT.

This sequence joins TRBV10-3 and TRBJ2-7, with D maybe TRBD1 (6 bases). V was clipped by 9 bases and J by 6 bases, with 18 bases between them. The germline V gene encodes CDR1 ENHRY and CDR2 SYGVKD. The CDR3 totals 13 residues. The CDR3: CAITGTSTGEQYF. The CDR3 nucleotides read TGTGCCATTACAGGGACATCCACTGGCGAGCAGTACTTC.

The V and J genes are TRBV3-1 (or the pseudogene TRBV3-2) and TRBJ1-3, with unresolved D. In germline, CDR1 is LGHDT, CDR2 YNNKEL (reference sequence). V was pared by 1 base and J by 2 bases, with 15 bases between. The CDR3 runs 17 residues. CDR3 nucleotide sequence: TGTGCCAGCAGCCAAGCTTCTCAGGCCTTCCCTGGAAACACCATATATTTT. Encoded protein: CASSQASQAFPGNTIYF.

The chain links TRBV5-1 to TRBJ2-2; 10 nucleotides match TRBD1. V shed 4 bases, J shed 4 bases, and the junction held 4 bases outside the gene matches. This CDR3 spans 15 amino acids. Germline V gene sequence: CDR1 SGHRS, CDR2 YFSETQ. CDR3 protein: CASSRDRGGTGELFF. CDR3 in DNA: TGCGCCAGCAGCCGGGACAGGGGAGGCACCGGGGAGCTGTTTTTT.

The gene calls are TRBV24-1 and TRBJ2-1, with a possible D match to TRBD1 (6 bases). The germline gives CDR1 KGHDR, CDR2 SFDVKD. The CDR3 is 18 residues long. Trimming cost V 3 bases and J 0 bases, with 17 bases left between them. The CDR3 loop reads CATSDNRQAGSSYNEQFF. CDR3 nucleotides: TGTGCCACCAGTGATAACAGACAGGCAGGTAGCTCCTACAATGAGCAGTTCTTC.

This clone was counted once. The chain is built from TRBV28 and TRBJ1-1; D is uncertain. Deletions cut 6 bases from V and 1 base from J, with 3 bases between. The CDR3 has 11 amino acids. The germline V gene encodes CDR1 MDHEN and CDR2 SYDVKM. This CDR3 reads CASRANTEAFF. CDR3 sequence (DNA): TGTGCCAGCAGAGCGAACACTGAAGCTTTCTTT.

The V call is TRBV19, the J call TRBJ2-3; 13 bases align to TRBD2. CDR3 size: 14 residues. With 9 bases clipped from V and 4 bases from J, the junction kept 4 bases outside the gene matches. Germline CDR1 LNHDA, CDR2 SQIVND (reference sequence). CDR3 nucleotide sequence: TGTGCCAGCCGGACTAGCGGGAGTTCAGATACGCAGTATTTT. Translation: CASRTSGSSDTQYF.

The chain recombines TRBV3-1 (or the pseudogene TRBV3-2) with TRBJ2-1; perhaps TRBD2 as D (6 bases). The CDR3 loop spans 17 amino acids. The V end was cut by 0 bases, the J end by 2 bases, with 14 bases between. Germline V gene sequence: CDR1 LGHDT, CDR2 YNNKEL (reference sequence). DNA for the CDR3: TGTGCCAGCAGCCAAGAAGCCCTAGCGATTACCTACAATGAGCAGTTCTTC. It encodes CASSQEALAITYNEQFF.

This clone was observed a single time. This chain links TRBV27 with TRBJ2-7; D gene uncertain. Germline V lookup: CDR1 MNHEY, CDR2 SMNVEV (reference sequence). There are 11 residues in the CDR3. V was clipped by 5 bases and J by 7 bases, with 9 bases between them. The DNA of the CDR3 is TGTGCCAGCAGTCCCTACGGTGAGCAGTACTTC. Its protein product is CASSPYGEQYF.

The chain employs TRBV9 and TRBJ2-5, with TRBD1 matching 7 bases. CDR1 and CDR2 (germline): SGDLS, YYNGEE. The CDR3 length is 14 residues. J gave up 1 base and V 0 bases, and 0 bases lay outside the gene matches. In DNA, the CDR3 is TGTGCCAGCAGCGTAGACAGGGGCCAAGAGACCCAGTACTTC. Translating it yields CASSVDRGQETQYF.

The V gene is TRBV19, the J gene TRBJ2-5; D possibly corresponds to TRBD1 (5 bases). Trimming left V 4 bases short and J 5 bases short, with 8 bases between. The CDR3 runs 12 residues. The germline V gene has CDR1 LNHDA and CDR2 SQIVND (reference sequence). In nucleotides, the CDR3 is TGTGCCAGTAGTAAGGGGCAGGAGACCCAGTACTTC. Protein product: CASSKGQETQYF.

V gene TRBV4-1 combines with J gene TRBJ1-2; TRBD1 is a possible D gene (5 bases). The CDR3 is made up of 14 amino acids. The germline V and J ends were trimmed by 0 bases and 8 bases, with 13 bases remaining between them. Germline CDR1 MGHRA, CDR2 YSYEKL. CDR3 in amino acids: CASSQDNRGVGYTF. In DNA, the CDR3 is TGCGCCAGCAGCCAAGATAATCGGGGGGTCGGCTACACCTTC.

The chain carries TRBV5-4 and TRBJ2-7, with D possibly matching TRBD2 (5 bases). This CDR3 comprises 14 residues. The V and J ends lost 2 bases and 3 bases respectively, with 12 bases between them. Germline-derived CDR1 and CDR2 are SGHNT and YYREEE (reference sequence). The CDR3 sequence: CASSLRGSNYEQYF. CDR3 nucleotides: TGTGCCAGCAGCTTACGGGGTTCTAACTACGAGCAGTACTTC.

This clone was observed a single time. CDR3 sequence: CASSPGVSEAFF. The CDR3 coding sequence is TGTGCCAGCAGCCCAGGGGTATCTGAAGCTTTCTTT. The chain links TRBV7-8 to TRBJ1-1; D perhaps matches TRBD1 (6 bases). CDR3 length: 12 amino acids. Trimming took off 5 bases at V and 6 bases at J, with 10 bases between the two ends. CDR1 is SGHVS and CDR2 is FQNEAQ in the germline V gene.

This clone was seen a handful of times. In nucleotides, the CDR3 is TGTGCCAGCAGTCCCACTTGGGACAGTGGAGAGACCCAGTACTTC. Translation gives CASSPTWDSGETQYF. V usage is TRBV28 and J usage is TRBJ2-5, with 7 bases identical to TRBD1. Germline values: CDR1 MDHEN, CDR2 SYDVKM. V was pared by 5 bases and J by 4 bases, with 10 bases of the junction left unmatched. This CDR3 region has 15 residues.

V gene TRBV9 combines with J gene TRBJ2-1; 10 positions match TRBD2. Looked up from germline, CDR1 is SGDLS and CDR2 is YYNGEE. The V segment lost 4 bases and the J segment 6 bases; nucleotides outside the gene matches: 13. The CDR3 spans 17 residues. DNA of the CDR3: TGTGCCAGCAGCCAGGGGGTAGCGGGGGGCCTGGGCAATGAGCAGTTCTTC. Translating gives CASSQGVAGGLGNEQFF.

This rearrangement joins TRBV6-5 to TRBJ1-1, with TRBD1 identical over 8 bases. Trimming took 10 bases from V and 1 from J; bases not matched to a gene: 8. The length of the CDR3 is 14 residues. Germline CDR1 is MNHEY and CDR2 is SVGAGI. CDR3 loop: CATRQGNRNTEAFF. CDR3 DNA sequence: TGTGCCACTAGACAGGGGAACAGGAACACTGAAGCTTTCTTT.